The present TCR beta chain was sequenced within a study of low-dose radiotherapy and immunotherapy resistance in tumors (dated by TCRdb to 2022 to 2024). About the study as a whole: Patients in Cohort 1 were given 0.5 Gy per fraction every 2 weeks, and the prescribed total PTV dose was 6.5 Gy. Aspirin 300 mg was taken orally once daily by patients for four cycles, starting on cycle 1 day 1. Nivolumab and ipilimumab were both given intravenously, with nivolumab at a 240 mg flat dose every two weeks and ipilimumab at 1 mg/kg every six weeks. The translational analysis covered eight patients: three from the first dose cohort and the first five from the second dose cohort. No randomization into treatment groups was done for the people taking part in the trial. For Cohort 2, the dose was 1 Gy per fraction given every two weeks, adding up to 13 Gy in total across 26 weeks. Cyclophosphamide 200 mg/m2 was given intravenously every two weeks, one day before each radiation and immunotherapy administration.

Read against the paper, the sample's time point label means: before trial treatment. Donors were enrolled in RACIN, a single-arm phase I dose-escalation trial combining nivolumab, ipilimumab, aspirin, low-dose cyclophosphamide and low-dose radiotherapy. To be eligible, a patient needed to have an advanced solid tumor that was TIL-negative. Sequencing instrument: Illumina HiSeq 2500. Superscript III and a set of TRAV- and TRBV-specific primers were used to synthesize first-strand cDNA, so that both TCRalpha and TCRbeta chains were covered. An approximately 20-cycle PCR with Phusion amplified the TCRs, pairing a constant-region primer with the adapter that was attached to the V primers. The MessageAmp II aRNA Amplification Kit was used to amplify the isolated mRNA, with in vitro transcription run for under 20 hours at 37 degrees C. The Dynabeads mRNA DIRECT Purification Kit was used to isolate the mRNA for TCR sequencing. Indexed Illumina adapters were added in a second approximately 25-cycle Phusion PCR, and the resulting products were purified with AMPure XP beads. The authors processed their data as follows. Custom Perl scripts pooled TCR sequences encoding the same protein, removed out-of-frame sequences and computed each clonotype's abundance. TCR sequences supported by only a single read were excluded from analysis. Repertoire metrics included Shannon entropy, Gini index, clonality, richness, and frequency of TCRs shared between repertoires. Using fastp trimming at Q25 and MiXCR clonotype assembly, TCRdb reanalyzed the public sequencing data and kept in-frame beta chains. Each CDR3 protein appears once, grouped with its most common genes and DNA. It is TCRdb's table, rather than the study itself, that gives the V and J calls and clone size. The sample has around 69,000 distinct CDR3 sequences on record, less than 40% of them singletons. Of the sample, approximately 12% is held by the ten largest clones.

From the cysteine through the phenylalanine, the CDR3 covers 13 amino acids. Kept here is only the CDR3 DNA, which spans 39 bases and is read in frame from base 1. V is clipped by 9 bases and J by 3 bases, and the sequence between their germline boundaries is 15 bases long. As encoded in the germline V gene, CDR1 is MNHEY while CDR2 is SVGEGT. This clonotype was detected many times. The antigen it binds to is not known. No much larger clonotype is one base removed from it; base qualities were not supplied. The receptor comes from a female donor with ovarian cancer. The chain employs TRBV6-2 or TRBV6-3 and TRBJ2-7; the D gene is perhaps TRBD1, on 5 matching bases. Sequenced here: PBMCs, sampled before treatment. The sequenced DNA is TGTGCCAGTCAGGGTCGGTCCTACTACGAGCAGTACTTC. Protein translation: CASQGRSYYEQYF.